Following are 7 T cell receptor beta chains from one sample sequenced in a study of PD-L1 blockade in urothelial cancer. The table came from immunoSEQ multiplex PCR; TCRdb's copy has only in-frame clones and leaves some out. The data show 50,000 or so clones, with 86% seen just once and about 20% held by the top ten. The time point is: pretreatment peripheral blood. The material was PBMCs, obtained around atezolizumab (anti-PD-L1) treatment. The receptors originated from a man aged 55 to 69 with urothelial cancer.

The J gene is TRBJ2-3, the V gene TRBV29-1; 8 nucleotides line up with TRBD2. This CDR3 is built from 12 residues. Germline assignment: CDR1 SQVTM and CDR2 ANQGSEA. With V trimmed by 6 bases and J by 5 bases, 4 bases remained unmatched. The CDR3: CSVELAGDTQYF. CDR3 in DNA: TGCAGCGTGGAGCTAGCGGGAGATACGCAGTATTTT.

About this clone: Other nucleotide sequences from this sample produce the same CDR3. The chain recombines TRBV2 with TRBJ1-1, with no clear D. Trimming stripped 6 bases from V and 3 bases from J, with 5 bases between. The CDR3 loop spans 11 amino acids. The germline CDR1 and CDR2 sequences are SNHLY and FYNNEI. For the CDR3, the DNA is TGTGCCAGCAGCCCCTACACTGAAGCTTTCTTT. It specifies CASSPYTEAFF.

This chain connects TRBV29-1 to TRBJ1-1, with TRBD1 as a possible D gene (6 bases). V lost 4 bases to trimming and J lost 1 base, with 7 bases between them. This CDR3 has 12 amino acids. Germline assignment: CDR1 SQVTM and CDR2 ANQGSEA. CDR3 in amino acids: CSVVQGNTEAFF. Here the CDR3 DNA reads TGCAGCGTTGTACAGGGGAACACTGAAGCTTTCTTT.

The genes are TRBV19 and TRBJ2-6, with D perhaps matching TRBD1 (5 bases). The germline V gene has CDR1 LNHDA and CDR2 SQIVND (reference sequence). This CDR3 comprises 15 residues. V lost 5 bases and J lost 2, with 10 bases in between. The CDR3 region is CASSPDRPGANVLTF. As DNA, the CDR3 is TGTGCCAGTAGTCCCGACAGACCTGGGGCCAACGTCCTGACTTTC.

The chain links TRBV6-5 to TRBJ2-7; TRBD2 aligns across 10 bases. The germline gives CDR1 MNHEY, CDR2 SVGAGI. Trimming took 6 bases from V and 2 from J; bases not matched to a gene: 7. CDR3 length: 15 amino acids. CDR3 in DNA: TGTGCCAGCAGATCACTAGCGGGGCTCACCTACGAGCAGTACTTC. Residues: CASRSLAGLTYEQYF.

The CDR3 is CASKTVGTDTQYF. CDR3 nucleotides: TGTGCCAGCAAAACGGTGGGCACAGATACGCAGTATTTT. This chain uses TRBV2 with TRBJ2-3; no reliable D call. Per germline, CDR1 SNHLY and CDR2 FYNNEI. The V and J ends lost 7 bases and 1 base respectively, with 9 bases between them. The CDR3 sequence is 13 residues long. The full variable domain, in which reference TRBV2 and TRBJ2-3 provide the parts outside the CDR3, is EPEVTQTPSHQVTQMGQEVILRCVPISNHLYFYWYRQILGQKVEFLVSFYNNEISEKSEIFDDQFSVERPDGSNFTLKIRSTKLEDSAMYFCASKTVGTDTQYFGPGTRLTVL.

The chain uses TRBV11-2 and TRBJ2-3; D is undetermined. The germline V and J ends were trimmed by 3 bases and 5 bases, with 9 bases remaining between them. CDR3 size: 13 residues. From germline, CDR1 is SGHAT and CDR2 FQNNGV. The CDR3 loop reads CASSLSGLDTQYF. The DNA of the CDR3 is TGTGCCAGCAGCTTGTCAGGATTAGATACGCAGTATTTT.